This TCR beta chain is from a study of shared clonotypes between healthy human individuals (dated by TCRdb to 2019 to 2021). Context from the whole study: Three men and a couple of women, aged 18 to 49 years, made up the cohort. Per donor, three plates each were used for CD4 naive and CD4 memory, two for CD8 naive, and one for CD8 memory. The study deeply sequenced blood TCR repertoires of about 5 healthy adults to estimate repertoire size and the extent of clonotype sharing between individuals. Different laboratories and diverse techniques were used to prepare libraries and sequence TCR repertoires, to increase sequencing depth and limit assay-specific biases. Leukapheresis yielded between about 0.8 and 9.5 billion PBMCs per donor.

Using the deep immunoSEQ assay, multiplex PCR amplified TCR CDR3 regions from genomic DNA. Extracted genomic DNA from each cell subset was distributed evenly across all wells of several immunoSEQ 96-well plates, and each plate was treated as a replicate. Each replicate PCR for sorted subsets received around 210 ng genomic DNA, equal to about 30,000 T cell genomes. Purified libraries were measured with a Qubit 3.0 fluorometer, size-checked on a Bioanalyzer 2100, and measured again with the KAPA Library Quantification kit. Every immunoSEQ 96-well plate was sequenced on a dedicated single-read 150-cycle Illumina NextSeq 550 flow cell. In the authors' own workflow: Because the immunoSEQ output held only junctional sequences and lacked quality scores, the filtering could not match the filtering applied to full-length reads. To assign V/J genes and CDR3, sequences were annotated against IMGT germline references using PyIR, a Python wrapper for IgBLAST v1.9. Any read was removed if the V/J assignment was weak (E-value above 1e-6), the CDR3 was missing, or the read contained stop codons, out-of-frame junctions, or ambiguous translated residues. A V3J clonotype was defined by an identical inferred V gene, J gene, and CDR3 amino acid sequence. The percentage overlap between two repertoires was calculated by dividing the number of shared unique clonotypes by the size of the smaller repertoire. Richness of each repertoire was evaluated using RTK rarefaction, the Chao1 estimator, and Recon v2.1 estimates of unobserved clonotypes. Generation probabilities were computed with OLGA for all TCRbeta clonotypes obtained by the gDNA method from a few donors. In its TCRdb copy, this immuneACCESS table keeps in-frame sequences only and misses some clones. Where compared with another copy, unresolved V genes explain less than half of these, and the others have no known cause. The V and J calls and the clone size are those of that table, but D and trimming were determined from the DNA. This sample has about 2 million clones in its table, and approximately 95% of those were observed once. 0.13% of the sample comes from the top ten.

The donors were healthy, HIV-negative adults with no recently reported acute infections or vaccinations. Only Caucasian adults living in Nashville, Tennessee, USA were represented among the donors. CD4+ T cells were enriched by magnetic negative selection; naive cells were then positively selected on CD45RA, and the negative fraction formed the memory subset. Blood was obtained by leukapheresis, after which PBMCs were separated by Ficoll-Histopaque density gradient centrifugation and cryopreserved in liquid nitrogen vapor phase. Analytical flow cytometry was used to check the purity and quantity of every magnetically sorted T cell population. Genomic DNA was isolated from each sorted fraction and quantified by UV absorbance on a Nanodrop 2000c. Broad study findings and their caveats: Pairwise subsampling indicated that sequencing depth was expected to affect the degree of clonotype sharing among donors. Sampling was restricted to blood, and TCR repertoires in tissue are likely to differ from TCR repertoires in blood. Incomplete sequencing was indicated by rarefaction of sorted-subset datasets, despite the large sequencing depth. The small number of donors limited the genetic and exposure-history diversity represented. Sharing across a few donors was observed for approximately 4.6% of naive CD4, around 3.5% of naive CD8, 2.3% of memory CD4, and roughly 0.4% of memory CD8 clonotypes. Compared with non-shared clonotypes, clonotypes shared by all four sorted-subset donors had higher generation probabilities. Naive subsets generally had larger estimated clonotype richness than memory subsets did.

Worth noting for this clone: No antigen is known for it. No quality values exist for individual bases; no much larger clone is one base distant.

Inclusive of the bounding cysteine and phenylalanine, the CDR3 is 15 residues long. Only the CDR3 DNA stays, 45 bases, in frame from base 1. The V end loses 1 base and the J end loses 5 bases, and a stretch of 13 bases separates them. As encoded in the germline V gene, CDR1 is MGHRA while CDR2 is YSYEKL. Sequencing was performed on naive CD4+ T cells sorted from blood. What this sample's cell subset or site label stands for: CD45RA+ positively selected. The chain joins TRBV4-1 to TRBJ2-3; D gene: possibly TRBD2, on 5 matching bases. This receptor was obtained from a man younger than 30 in good health. The nucleotides read TGCGCCAGCAGCCAAGTCGGGCTAGCAAGAGATACGCAGTATTTT. It is translated as CASSQVGLARDTQYF.